Listed here are 24 T cell receptor beta chains from one sample, sequenced in a study of shared clonotypes between healthy human individuals. Repertoires were generated with immunoSEQ multiplex PCR, while TCRdb's copy carries only in-frame clones and drops some. The sample has around 980,000 clones; more than 75% are singletons. Sequencing was carried out using memory CD4+ T cells from PBMCs. The subset: CD45RA-negative fraction. Every receptor here comes from a young man in good health. Some clones in this sample may be carry-over from other donors' samples.

This sequence joins TRBV20-1 and TRBJ1-3, with unresolved D. From germline, CDR1 is DFQATT and CDR2 SNEGSKA (reference sequence). This CDR3 contains 10 residues. The CDR3 DNA follows: TGCGCTGTGGGGAGTAACACCATATATTTT. This encodes CAVGSNTIYF.

This chain joins TRBV14 and TRBJ2-7, with TRBD2 matching over 7 bases. The V segment lost 3 bases and the J segment 1 base; nucleotides outside the gene matches: 3. CDR1 and CDR2 from the germline V gene are SGHDN and FVKESK. The CDR3 length is 14 residues. DNA for the CDR3: TGTGCCAGCAGCCAGCTGGGACTATCCTACGAGCAGTACTTC. Residues: CASSQLGLSYEQYF.

This clone was seen a few times. The rearrangement links TRBV7-9 to TRBJ2-7; a weak D match, TRBD1 (5 bases). Germline CDR1 and CDR2: SEHNR and FQNEAQ (reference sequence). The V end was cut by 1 base, the J end by 2 bases, with 12 bases between. The CDR3 loop spans 15 amino acids. The CDR3 loop is CASSLVSGFPYEQYF. The CDR3 DNA follows: TGTGCCAGCAGCTTAGTTTCAGGGTTTCCCTACGAGCAGTACTTC.

The genes are TRBV25-1 and TRBJ2-7, with a possible D match to TRBD2 (5 bases). V was trimmed by 1 base and J by 6 bases, leaving 16 bases between them. This CDR3 region has 15 residues. Germline CDR1 is MGHDK and CDR2 is SYGVNS. The CDR3 protein is CASSEFPAGLGEQYF. In DNA, the CDR3 is TGTGCCAGCAGTGAATTTCCCGCGGGTTTAGGCGAGCAGTACTTC.

The chain employs TRBV28 and TRBJ2-2; 8 positions match TRBD1. With 6 bases clipped from V and 5 bases from J, the junction kept 2 bases outside the gene matches. Germline loops: CDR1 MDHEN, CDR2 SYDVKM. The CDR3 is 13 amino acids. The CDR3 protein is CASRRQGTGELFF. The CDR3 DNA sequence: TGTGCCAGCAGAAGACAGGGGACCGGGGAGCTGTTTTTT. Supplemented by reference TRBV28 and TRBJ2-2, the full variable domain reads DVKVTQSSRYLVKRTGEKVFLECVQDMDHENMFWYRQDPGLGLRLIYFSYDVKMKEKGDIPEGYSVSREKKERFSLILESASTNQTSMYLCASRRQGTGELFFGEGSRLTVL.

The V gene is TRBV5-1, the J gene TRBJ1-2; D is uncertain. The CDR3 is 14 amino acids. Germline V gene data show CDR1 as SGHRS and CDR2 as YFSETQ. V was trimmed by 0 bases and J by 4 bases, leaving 10 bases between them. The CDR3, as DNA: TGCGCCAGCAGCTTGGAGGGAGTTACCTATGGCTACACCTTC. Translated: CASSLEGVTYGYTF. The whole variable domain, filled in from reference TRBV5-1 and TRBJ1-2, reads KAGVTQTPRYLIKTRGQQVTLSCSPISGHRSVSWYQQTPGQGLQFLFEYFSETQRNKGNFPGRFSGRQFSNSRSEMNVSTLELGDSALYLCASSLEGVTYGYTFGSGTRLTVV.

This chain uses TRBV5-4 with TRBJ1-2; 7 bases fit TRBD1. The CDR3 has 14 amino acids. Trimming took 6 bases from V and 0 from J; bases not matched to a gene: 5. In germline, CDR1 is SGHNT, CDR2 YYREEE (reference sequence). The CDR3 bases are TGTGCCAGCAACCCGACAGGGTCTAACTATGGCTACACCTTC. This encodes CASNPTGSNYGYTF.

V gene TRBV18 combines with J gene TRBJ2-7; TRBD1 matches at 7 bases. Germline trimming cut 1 base from V and 1 base from J; bases unmatched to any gene: 4. CDR3 length equals 15 residues. Germline V lookup: CDR1 KGHSH, CDR2 LQKENI. The CDR3, as DNA: TGTGCCAGCTCACCACGGGCAGGGGGTTCCTACGAGCAGTACTTC. As protein: CASSPRAGGSYEQYF.

In its sample, this clone was seen many times. The genes are TRBV10-3 and TRBJ2-3, with D perhaps TRBD2 (5 bases). Between the trimmed V and J ends, which lost 11 bases and 1 base, there was a span of 13 bases. The CDR3 spans 13 residues. Germline V gene sequence: CDR1 ENHRY, CDR2 SYGVKD. Written as DNA, the CDR3 is TGTGCCGCCTCGGAGGATGGCACAGATACGCAGTATTTT. This translates into CAASEDGTDTQYF.

In the case of this clone: Other nucleotide sequences in the sample specify the same CDR3. The chain's CDR3 is CASSFGQHNEQFF. The CDR3 region has the DNA TGTGCCAGCTCCTTCGGACAGCACAATGAGCAGTTCTTC. V gene TRBV18 combines with J gene TRBJ2-1; the D gene is possibly TRBD1 (6 bases). Looked up from germline, CDR1 is KGHSH and CDR2 is LQKENI. The CDR3 is 13 residues long. Trimming stripped 6 bases from V and 5 bases from J, with 11 bases between.

This chain joins TRBV14 and TRBJ2-3, with unresolved D. CDR1 is SGHDN, CDR2 FVKESK, per germline. CDR3 length: 14 amino acids. V was clipped by 1 base and J by 4 bases, with 9 bases between them. CDR3 loop: CASSQAIVADTQYF. The CDR3 DNA is TGTGCCAGCAGCCAAGCCATCGTAGCAGATACGCAGTATTTT.

This clone was detected once. CDR3 bases: TGTGCCACCAGCAGAGATTATCTGACAGAAGATGAAAAACTGTTTTTT. Translation gives CATSRDYLTEDEKLFF. This chain connects TRBV15 to TRBJ1-4; D perhaps matches TRBD1 (5 bases). This CDR3 spans 16 amino acids. Deletions cut 0 bases from V and 6 bases from J, with 14 bases between. Germline CDR1 LNHNV, CDR2 YYDKDF (reference sequence).

This clone was counted a few times. The V and J genes are TRBV2 and TRBJ1-2; D gene unclear. The CDR3 has 12 amino acids. Trimming pared 11 bases from V and 2 bases from J, leaving 12 bases between. The germline V gene encodes CDR1 SNHLY and CDR2 FYNNEI. CDR3 DNA: TGTGCCCAATTGACTGAAAACTATGGCTACACCTTC. This gives the protein CAQLTENYGYTF. The complete variable domain, with remaining parts taken from reference TRBV2 and TRBJ1-2, reads EPEVTQTPSHQVTQMGQEVILRCVPISNHLYFYWYRQILGQKVEFLVSFYNNEISEKSEIFDDQFSVERPDGSNFTLKIRSTKLEDSAMYFCAQLTENYGYTFGSGTRLTVV.

As regards this clone: The sample has other DNA sequences that encode this CDR3 too. V usage is TRBV5-1 and J usage is TRBJ2-3; TRBD1 agrees at 8 bases. Trimming at V came to 0 bases and at J to 5 bases, leaving 2 bases not matched to a gene. The CDR3 sequence is 14 residues long. Germline CDR1 is SGHRS and CDR2 is YFSETQ. The CDR3 region has the DNA TGCGCCAGCAGCTTGGGACAGGGGCAAGATACGCAGTATTTT. Translated, it gives CASSLGQGQDTQYF.

The chain carries TRBV11-2 and TRBJ1-4; tentatively, D is TRBD1 (6 bases). CDR1 and CDR2 (germline): SGHAT, FQNNGV. V was pared by 5 bases and J by 2 bases, with 18 bases between. This CDR3 region has 17 residues. The CDR3 spells CASSKTGAIRTNEKLFF. CDR3 nucleotides: TGTGCCAGCAGCAAAACGGGGGCGATTAGGACTAATGAAAAACTGTTTTTT.

The V and J genes are TRBV27 and TRBJ2-3; 11 bases are shared with TRBD2. The CDR3 loop spans 15 amino acids. V lost 2 bases and J lost 6; bases outside the gene matches: 4. The V gene's germline CDR1 is MNHEY and CDR2 SMNVEV (reference sequence). CDR3 in amino acids: CASSLDGLAGDTQYF. The CDR3 DNA reads as TGTGCCAGCAGTTTAGACGGACTAGCGGGCGATACGCAGTATTTT.

This clone was seen more than once but under ten times. The chain joins TRBV7-2 to TRBJ1-5; 10 bases are shared with TRBD1. The CDR3 has 13 residues. The V gene end was trimmed by 5 bases and the J gene end by 7 bases; junction bases not matched to a gene: 2. CDR1 is SGHTA, CDR2 FQGNSA, per germline. The CDR3 nucleotides are TGTGCCAGCAGCCGACAGGGGGCACAGCCCCAGCATTTT. It is translated as CASSRQGAQPQHF.

The chain links TRBV18 to TRBJ2-5, with D maybe TRBD2 (6 bases). The DNA end is a closer match to TRBJ2-7, so the J assignment may be wrong. The CDR3 sequence is 14 residues long. Germline V CDR1 and CDR2: KGHSH, LQKENI. The CDR3 DNA reads as TGTGCCAGCTCACCAAGCGGGCCCTCCTACGAGCAGTACTTC. Protein sequence: CASSPSGPSYEQYF.

The chain recombines TRBV2 with TRBJ1-5; D might be TRBD1 (5 bases). Germline CDR1 is SNHLY and CDR2 is FYNNEI. The V end was cut by 6 bases, the J end by 6 bases, with 18 bases between. This CDR3 spans 15 amino acids. CDR3 in amino acids: CASRQMGGIGQPQHF. CDR3 sequence (DNA): TGTGCCAGCAGACAAATGGGGGGAATTGGTCAGCCCCAGCATTTT.

This clone has a single count. This chain links TRBV2 with TRBJ2-1; no clear D gene. Germline CDR1 SNHLY, CDR2 FYNNEI. The germline V and J ends were trimmed by 6 bases and 4 bases, with 7 bases remaining between them. This CDR3 is 12 amino acids long. The CDR3 loop is CASRWSYNEQFF. The CDR3 nucleotides are TGTGCCAGCAGGTGGTCTTACAATGAGCAGTTCTTC. The whole variable domain, remainder taken from reference TRBV2 and TRBJ2-1, is EPEVTQTPSHQVTQMGQEVILRCVPISNHLYFYWYRQILGQKVEFLVSFYNNEISEKSEIFDDQFSVERPDGSNFTLKIRSTKLEDSAMYFCASRWSYNEQFFGPGTRLTVL.

This chain joins TRBV7-2 and TRBJ2-5, with 7 bases that match TRBD1. CDR1 and CDR2 (germline): SGHTA, FQGNSA. After removal of 4 bases from V and 3 bases from J, the junction contained 5 bases not matched to a gene. This CDR3 has 14 residues. CDR3 loop: CASSWNRGKETQYF. DNA of the CDR3: TGTGCCAGCAGCTGGAACAGGGGAAAAGAGACCCAGTACTTC. Using reference TRBV7-2 and TRBJ2-5 for the parts outside the CDR3, the full variable domain is GAGVSQSPSNKVTEKGKDVELRCDPISGHTALYWYRQSLGQGLEFLIYFQGNSAPDKSGLPSDRFSAERTGGSVSTLTIQRTQQEDSAVYLCASSWNRGKETQYFGPGTRLLVL.

This clone was recorded a few times. A far larger clone is off by one base, so a read error is likely. The same CDR3 is also encoded by other DNA sequences in this sample. The V call is TRBV30, the J call TRBJ1-5, with D possibly TRBD1 on 5 matching bases. The germline V gene has CDR1 GTSNPN and CDR2 SVGIG (reference sequence). V dropped 0 bases and J dropped 5 bases, with 8 bases sitting between them. CDR3 length equals 13 residues. Here the CDR3 reads CAWSVGGDQPQHF. The CDR3 nucleotides read TGTGCCTGGAGTGTGGGAGGGGATCAGCCCCAGCATTTT.

DNA for the CDR3: TGTGCCAGCAGGGGAACCAATCAGCCCCAGCATTTT. Its translation: CASRGTNQPQHF. The rearrangement joins TRBV28 to TRBJ1-5, with D unresolved. Trimming cost V 6 bases and J 3 bases, with 6 bases left between them. The germline gives CDR1 MDHEN, CDR2 SYDVKM. The CDR3 length is 12 residues.

V usage is TRBV28 and J usage is TRBJ2-3; 14 bases agree with TRBD2. Losses at the gene ends were 3 bases for V and 14 bases for J; bases not matched to a gene: 16. The germline gives CDR1 MDHEN, CDR2 SYDVKM. The CDR3 covers 17 residues. The CDR3 DNA reads TGTGCCAGCAGTTTTAGTCATACGGGACTAGCGGGAGAATCGGGGTATTTT. Translation: CASSFSHTGLAGESGYF.